The clone carrying this TCR beta chain was seen a handful of times. This sample is drawn from a study of identical twins. TCRdb passed the 5' RACE reads through MiXCR, listing each CDR3 protein once. This sample has more than 200,000 distinct CDR3 sequences, with about 14% found just once. The length of the CDR3 is 15 residues. Trimming removed 5 bases from V and 4 bases from J, with 14 bases in between. Germline V gene lookup returns CDR1 MNHNS and CDR2 SASEGT. The source material was memory (CD45RO+) T cells sorted from blood. This sequence joins TRBV6-1 and TRBJ1-4; a weak D match, TRBD1 (5 bases). The source of this sequence is a woman younger than 35 in good health. DNA for the CDR3: TGTGCCAGCAGTAATCAGGGCTTAAGTAATGAAAAACTGTTTTTT. It codes for CASSNQGLSNEKLFF.